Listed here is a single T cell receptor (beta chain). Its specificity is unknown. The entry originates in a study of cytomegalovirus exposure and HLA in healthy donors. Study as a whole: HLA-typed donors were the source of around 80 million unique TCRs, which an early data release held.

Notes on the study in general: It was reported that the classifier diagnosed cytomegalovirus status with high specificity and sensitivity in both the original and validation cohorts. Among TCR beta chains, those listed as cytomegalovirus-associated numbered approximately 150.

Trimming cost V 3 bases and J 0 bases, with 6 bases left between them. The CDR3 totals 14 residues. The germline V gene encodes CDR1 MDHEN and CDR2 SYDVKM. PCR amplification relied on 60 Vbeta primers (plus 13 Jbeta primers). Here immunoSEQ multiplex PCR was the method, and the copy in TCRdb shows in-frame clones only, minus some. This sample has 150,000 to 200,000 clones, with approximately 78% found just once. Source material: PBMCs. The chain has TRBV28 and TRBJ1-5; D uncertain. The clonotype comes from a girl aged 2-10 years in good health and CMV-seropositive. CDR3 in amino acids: CASSLIYSNQPQHF. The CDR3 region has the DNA TGTGCCAGCAGTTTGATCTATAGCAATCAGCCCCAGCATTTT.